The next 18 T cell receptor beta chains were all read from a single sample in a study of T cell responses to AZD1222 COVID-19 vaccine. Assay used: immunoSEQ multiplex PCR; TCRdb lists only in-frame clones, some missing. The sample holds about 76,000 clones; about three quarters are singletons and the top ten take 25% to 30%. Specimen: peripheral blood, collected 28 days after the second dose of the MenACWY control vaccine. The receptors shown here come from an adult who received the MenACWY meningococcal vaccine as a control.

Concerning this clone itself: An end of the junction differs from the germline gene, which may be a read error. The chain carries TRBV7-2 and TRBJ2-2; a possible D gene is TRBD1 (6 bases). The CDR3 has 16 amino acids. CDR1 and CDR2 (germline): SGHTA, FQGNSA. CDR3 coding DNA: TGTGTCAGCAGCCGCAGAGGACAGTTTGACACCGGGGAGCTGTTTTTT. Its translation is CVSSRRGQFDTGELFF.

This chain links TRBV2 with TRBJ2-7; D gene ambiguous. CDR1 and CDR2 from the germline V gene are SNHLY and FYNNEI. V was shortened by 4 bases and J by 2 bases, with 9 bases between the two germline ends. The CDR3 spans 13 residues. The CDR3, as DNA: TGTGCCAGCAGTGGTGAGGAGACCTACGAGCAGTACTTC. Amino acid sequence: CASSGEETYEQYF.

In DNA, the CDR3 is TGTGCCAGCAGCTCCGTCCCGGGACTAGCGGGGGGGCTCTCTAATGAGCAGTTCTTC. It codes for CASSSVPGLAGGLSNEQFF. The chain recombines TRBV7-3 with TRBJ2-1; 16 bases map to TRBD2. Germline lookup yields CDR1 SGHTA and CDR2 FQGTGA. Trimming cost V 4 bases and J 7 bases; bases outside gene matches: 13. The CDR3 totals 19 residues.

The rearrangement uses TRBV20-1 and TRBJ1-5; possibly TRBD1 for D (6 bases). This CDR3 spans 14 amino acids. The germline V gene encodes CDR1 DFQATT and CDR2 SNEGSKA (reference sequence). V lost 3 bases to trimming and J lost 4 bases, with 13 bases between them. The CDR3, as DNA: TGCAGTGCTAGTTTCAACAGGGCTAATCAGCCCCAGCATTTT. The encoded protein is CSASFNRANQPQHF.

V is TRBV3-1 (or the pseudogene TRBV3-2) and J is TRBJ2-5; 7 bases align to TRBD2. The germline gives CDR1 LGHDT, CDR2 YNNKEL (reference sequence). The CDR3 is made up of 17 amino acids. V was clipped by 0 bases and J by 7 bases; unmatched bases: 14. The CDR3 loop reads CASSQDSAGLLGGTQYF. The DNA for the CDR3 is TGTGCCAGCAGCCAAGACTCGGCGGGACTACTCGGGGGGACCCAGTACTTC.

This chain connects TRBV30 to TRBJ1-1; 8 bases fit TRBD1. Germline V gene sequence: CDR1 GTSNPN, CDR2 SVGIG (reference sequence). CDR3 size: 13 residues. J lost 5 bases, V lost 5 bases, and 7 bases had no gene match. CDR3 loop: CAWSRTGLTEAFF. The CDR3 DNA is TGTGCCTGGTCCCGGACAGGGCTGACTGAAGCTTTCTTT.

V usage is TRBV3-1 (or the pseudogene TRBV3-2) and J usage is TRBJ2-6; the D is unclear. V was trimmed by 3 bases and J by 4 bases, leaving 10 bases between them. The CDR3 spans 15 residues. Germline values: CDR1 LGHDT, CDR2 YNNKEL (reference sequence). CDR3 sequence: CASSHAVGGANVLTF. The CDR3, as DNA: TGTGCCAGCAGCCATGCCGTGGGAGGGGCCAACGTCCTGACTTTC.

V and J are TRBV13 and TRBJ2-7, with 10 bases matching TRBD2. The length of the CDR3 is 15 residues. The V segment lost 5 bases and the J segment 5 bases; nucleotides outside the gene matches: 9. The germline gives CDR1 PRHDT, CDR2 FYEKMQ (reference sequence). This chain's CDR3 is CASSHSSGGWDEQYF. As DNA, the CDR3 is TGTGCCAGCAGCCATTCTAGCGGGGGCTGGGACGAGCAGTACTTC.

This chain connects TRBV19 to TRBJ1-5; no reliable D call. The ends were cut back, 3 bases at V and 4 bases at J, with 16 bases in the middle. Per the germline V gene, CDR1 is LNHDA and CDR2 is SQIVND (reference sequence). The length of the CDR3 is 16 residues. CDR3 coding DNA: TGTGCCAGTAGTATGGCACGAAGGCTCTCAAATCAGCCCCAGCATTTT. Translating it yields CASSMARRLSNQPQHF.

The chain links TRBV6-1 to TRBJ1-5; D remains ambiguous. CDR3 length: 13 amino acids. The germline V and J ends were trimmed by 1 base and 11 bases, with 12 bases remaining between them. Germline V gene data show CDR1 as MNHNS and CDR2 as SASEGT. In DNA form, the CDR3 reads TGTGCCAGCAGTGAAGGATCCCCCTCAGCCCAGCATTTT. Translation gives CASSEGSPSAQHF.

DNA of the CDR3: TGTGCCTGGAGTGGCCAAAGCGGCACTGAAGCTTTCTTT. Protein sequence: CAWSGQSGTEAFF. V and J are TRBV30 and TRBJ1-1; no clear D. There are 13 residues in the CDR3. V was cut by 1 base and J by 4 bases, with 10 bases left in between. Germline V gives CDR1 GTSNPN, CDR2 SVGIG (reference sequence).

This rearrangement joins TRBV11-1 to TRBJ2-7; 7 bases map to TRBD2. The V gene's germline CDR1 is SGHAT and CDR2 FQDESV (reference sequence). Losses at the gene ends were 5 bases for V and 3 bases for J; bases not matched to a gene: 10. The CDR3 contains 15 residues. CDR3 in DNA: TGTGCCAGCAGCCTCGGCGGGGGTTTAGTCTACGAGCAGTACTTC. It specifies CASSLGGGLVYEQYF.

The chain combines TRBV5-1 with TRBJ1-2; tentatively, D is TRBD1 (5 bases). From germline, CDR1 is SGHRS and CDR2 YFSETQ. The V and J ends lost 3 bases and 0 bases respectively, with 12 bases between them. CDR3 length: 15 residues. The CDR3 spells CASSWGTGANYGYTF. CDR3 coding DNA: TGCGCCAGCAGCTGGGGGACGGGGGCTAACTATGGCTACACCTTC. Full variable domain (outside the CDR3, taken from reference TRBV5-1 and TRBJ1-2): KAGVTQTPRYLIKTRGQQVTLSCSPISGHRSVSWYQQTPGQGLQFLFEYFSETQRNKGNFPGRFSGRQFSNSRSEMNVSTLELGDSALYLCASSWGTGANYGYTFGSGTRLTVV.

CDR3 loop: CASSVVPGLTGELFF. CDR3 coding DNA: TGTGCCAGCAGTGTGGTACCAGGTTTGACCGGGGAGCTGTTTTTT. The chain uses TRBV2 and TRBJ2-2; no clear D. The germline V gene has CDR1 SNHLY and CDR2 FYNNEI. The ends were cut back, 4 bases at V and 5 bases at J, with 14 bases in the middle. The length of the CDR3 is 15 residues.

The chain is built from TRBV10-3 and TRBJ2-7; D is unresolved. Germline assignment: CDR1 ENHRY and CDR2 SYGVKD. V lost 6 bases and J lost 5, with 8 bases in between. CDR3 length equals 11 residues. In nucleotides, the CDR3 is TGTGCCATCAGCGCAGGAGACGAGCAGTACTTC. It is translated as CAISAGDEQYF.

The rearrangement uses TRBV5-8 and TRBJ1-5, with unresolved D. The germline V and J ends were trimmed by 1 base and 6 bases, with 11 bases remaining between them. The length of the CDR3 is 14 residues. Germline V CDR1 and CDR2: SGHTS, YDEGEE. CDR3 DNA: TGTGCCAGCAGCTTGAGTAGGGTCCCTCAGCCCCAGCATTTT. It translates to CASSLSRVPQPQHF. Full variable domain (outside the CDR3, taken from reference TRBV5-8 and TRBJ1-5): EAGVTQSPTHLIKTRGQQATLRCSPISGHTSVYWYQQALGLGLQFLLWYDEGEERNRGNFPPRFSGRQFPNYSSELNVNALELEDSALYLCASSLSRVPQPQHFGDGTRLSIL.

This CDR3 is CATSRGHEGGDYGYTF. The DNA of the CDR3 is TGTGCCACCAGCAGAGGACATGAAGGGGGCGACTATGGCTACACCTTC. The rearrangement joins TRBV15 to TRBJ1-2; TRBD1 aligns across 7 bases. V was pared by 1 base and J by 3 bases, with 8 bases of the junction left unmatched. The germline V gene has CDR1 LNHNV and CDR2 YYDKDF (reference sequence). CDR3 length: 16 residues.

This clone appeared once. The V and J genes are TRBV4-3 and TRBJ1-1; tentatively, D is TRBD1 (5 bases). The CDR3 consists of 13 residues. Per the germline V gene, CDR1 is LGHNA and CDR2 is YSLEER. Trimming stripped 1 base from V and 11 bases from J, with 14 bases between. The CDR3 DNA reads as TGCGCCAGCAGCCAAGGACTAGCAGGGAGGGCTTTCTTT. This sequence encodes CASSQGLAGRAFF.